This TCR beta chain was recorded in a study of T cell responses to AZD1222 COVID-19 vaccine. Study outcomes and limitations: Distributed over spike, vaccine-associated CD4 TCRs predominated at 160-218 and 743-854. White British donors predominated, females outnumbered males, and clonal diversity was possibly underestimated. Repertoire samples came only from after the peak T cell response. Spike-specific TCR repertoires showed rising breadth and depth after two AZD1222 doses.

Some clones are missing from TCRdb's copy, which holds only in-frame ones; the method was immunoSEQ multiplex PCR. The sample lists under 150,000 clones, over 85% occurring once. As regards this clone: The antigen remains unidentified.

The CDR3 runs 15 residues. V was cut by 2 bases and J by 8 bases, with 13 bases left in between. Germline assignment: CDR1 MGHDK and CDR2 SYGVNS. This chain joins TRBV25-1 and TRBJ1-6; D might be TRBD1 (5 bases). Sequenced material: peripheral blood, taken on day 0 of AZD1222 vaccination. This TCR was sampled from an adult in good health. CDR3 sequence (DNA): TGTGCCAGCAGTGAACCCGGCAGGGACTATTCACCCCTCCACTTT. It specifies CASSEPGRDYSPLHF.